This T cell receptor (beta chain) emerged from a study of CXCR3-negative and CXCR3-positive naive CD8 T cells. Background on the study: Total TRB output reached 110 million to 150 million reads, about 1.5 +/- 0.3 million per library. Study-level findings and limits: Similar TRBV-TRBJ gene usage was seen in naive CXCR3-negative and CXCR3-positive cells, but not in memory cells.

CDR3 length: 15 residues. From germline, CDR1 is SQVTM and CDR2 ANQGSEA. With respect to this clonotype: What it binds is unknown.

UMI-labeled TRB cDNA libraries were prepared by 5' RACE. TCRdb reprocessed the 5' RACE reads; each CDR3 protein has one entry and no DNA is given. The sample table sets out some 130,000 distinct CDR3 sequences. The sequence was collected from a human donor in good health. Some clones in this sample may be carry-over from other donors' samples. The sample taken for sequencing was naive CXCR3- CD8+ T cells from blood. Indicated subset: CD45RO-CCR7+CD27+CD95- naive CD8+ T cells lacking CXCR3 (TNR3-). V and J are TRBV29-1 and TRBJ2-7; TCRdb proposes TRBD1, but this gene call is untestable without DNA. CDR3 sequence reads: CSVDLSGTATYEQYF.